Given below is one TCR beta chain in context. Its specificity is unknown. Tumor or blood genomic DNA was sequenced, with inputs of about 550 ng to 6,004 ng. Assay used: immunoSEQ multiplex PCR; TCRdb lists only in-frame clones, some missing. The sample holds around 35,000 clones; 73% are singletons and the top ten take roughly 37%. Germline lookup yields CDR1 LNHDA and CDR2 SQIVND (reference sequence). The CDR3 has 13 amino acids. Trimming removed 1 base from V and 6 bases from J, with 9 bases in between. The data were taken from a study of T cells in tumors after PD-1 blockade. Across the study: During anti-PD-1 treatment, some patients continued daily vismodegib 150 mg. On average, peripheral blood gave about 100,000 TCR templates and around 40,000 unique clonotypes.

Study-level results: Peripheral recruitment is suggested, as some novel exhausted tumor clones were in pre-treatment blood.

This TCR was sampled from a human donor with basal cell carcinoma. Source: PBMCs, taken after anti-PD-1 treatment. This sequence joins TRBV19 and TRBJ1-1, with D perhaps TRBD1 (5 bases). CDR3 protein: CASSIGGISEAFF. The CDR3 DNA is TGTGCCAGTAGTATAGGGGGGATTTCTGAAGCTTTCTTT.